The 12 T cell receptor beta chains below all came from one sample that was sequenced in a study of cytomegalovirus exposure and HLA in healthy donors. Primers for the PCR totalled 60 Vbeta and 13 Jbeta. Using immunoSEQ multiplex PCR, the repertoire was profiled, and TCRdb retains in-frame clones only, with some absent. The sample lists tens of thousands of clones, 80% occurring once. Sequencing was performed on PBMCs. The receptors originated from a male donor in good health and CMV-seronegative.

The V gene is TRBV19, the J gene TRBJ2-2, with 8 nucleotides matching TRBD1. The V gene end was trimmed by 5 bases and the J gene end by 2 bases; junction bases not matched to a gene: 7. CDR1 and CDR2 (germline): LNHDA, SQIVND (reference sequence). The CDR3 length is 16 residues. In DNA form, the CDR3 reads TGTGCCAGTAGTCCCCGGGACAGGTTTAACACCGGGGAGCTGTTTTTT. As protein: CASSPRDRFNTGELFF. Full variable domain (outside the CDR3, taken from reference TRBV19 and TRBJ2-2): DGGITQSPKYLFRKEGQNVTLSCEQNLNHDAMYWYRQDPGQGLRLIYYSQIVNDFQKGDIAEGYSVSREKKESFPLTVTSAQKNPTAFYLCASSPRDRFNTGELFFGEGSRLTVL.

The rearrangement links TRBV7-3 to TRBJ2-3; TRBD2 agrees at 14 bases. Germline assignment: CDR1 SGHTA and CDR2 FQGTGA. This CDR3 has 18 amino acids. V gave up 6 bases and J gave up 5 bases; unmatched junction bases: 13. This chain's CDR3 is CASSSQTSGGAGGDTQYF. In DNA, the CDR3 is TGTGCCAGCAGTTCCCAGACTAGCGGGGGGGCCGGTGGAGATACGCAGTATTTT.

This clone has a single count. The J gene is TRBJ2-3, the V gene TRBV6-1, with 14 bases aligning to TRBD2. Per germline, CDR1 MNHNS and CDR2 SASEGT. V trimming: 5 bases; J trimming: 4 bases; junction bases outside the gene matches: 2. The CDR3 has 15 residues. The CDR3 sequence: CASSKGLAGADTQYF. The CDR3 bases are TGTGCCAGCAGTAAGGGACTAGCGGGGGCAGATACGCAGTATTTT.

The chain carries TRBV29-1 and TRBJ2-7; 8 bases are shared with TRBD1. This CDR3 is built from 13 residues. With V trimmed by 6 bases and J by 6 bases, 10 bases remained unmatched. Per the germline V gene, CDR1 is SQVTM and CDR2 is ANQGSEA. The CDR3, as DNA: TGCAGCGTGGGTTACAGGGGGATCTCCGAGCAGTACTTC. Protein product: CSVGYRGISEQYF.

The rearrangement uses TRBV5-4 and TRBJ2-3; 10 positions agree with TRBD1. CDR1 and CDR2 from the germline V gene are SGHNT and YYREEE (reference sequence). The CDR3 extends over 16 amino acids. V trimming: 4 bases; J trimming: 3 bases; junction bases outside the gene matches: 8. CDR3 sequence (DNA): TGTGCCAGCAGCCCGAGGACAGGGGGAAGTACAGATACGCAGTATTTT. It is translated as CASSPRTGGSTDTQYF.

This clone was seen only a few times. This chain links TRBV7-9 with TRBJ1-2; unclear D gene. Trimming stripped 2 bases from V and 4 bases from J, with 8 bases between. This CDR3 comprises 13 residues. Per germline, CDR1 SEHNR and CDR2 FQNEAQ (reference sequence). The CDR3 nucleotides are TGTGCCAGCAGCTTATCCGGGATCTATGGCTACACCTTC. Protein: CASSLSGIYGYTF.

This chain uses TRBV18 with TRBJ1-1; D gene ambiguous. The germline V gene has CDR1 KGHSH and CDR2 LQKENI. The length of the CDR3 is 16 residues. The V end was cut by 3 bases, the J end by 0 bases, with 14 bases between. The CDR3 sequence: CASSPTQTGLNTEAFF. CDR3 DNA: TGTGCCAGCTCACCGACCCAAACGGGGTTGAACACTGAAGCTTTCTTT.

The genes are TRBV4-3 and TRBJ2-5; possibly TRBD1 for D (6 bases). The assigned J gene may be wrong: the sequence end matches TRBJ2-7 better. Germline CDR1 LGHNA, CDR2 YSLEER. The CDR3 is made up of 15 amino acids. Here the CDR3 reads CASSQSARGTYEQYF. The CDR3 nucleotides are TGCGCCAGCAGCCAATCCGCCAGGGGTACCTACGAGCAGTACTTC.

V gene TRBV2 combines with J gene TRBJ2-7; D possibly corresponds to TRBD1 (6 bases). Germline CDR1 reads SNHLY; CDR2 reads FYNNEI. CDR3 length: 13 residues. V lost 6 bases, J lost 6 bases, and 15 bases lay in between. Here the CDR3 reads CASSLQGMGEQYF. CDR3 nucleotides: TGTGCCAGCAGCCTACAGGGAATGGGCGAGCAGTACTTC.

The V call is TRBV19, the J call TRBJ2-1, with 9 bases that match TRBD2. The CDR3 loop spans 16 amino acids. CDR1 is LNHDA and CDR2 is SQIVND in the germline V gene (reference sequence). V dropped 3 bases and J dropped 10; count of bases not matched to a gene: 13. CDR3 bases: TGTGCCAGTAGTATGGGGGCGGGGGGGGCTAGGGAGGAGCAGTTCTTC. Translating it yields CASSMGAGGAREEQFF.

The chain uses TRBV19 and TRBJ1-1; 7 bases match TRBD1. Germline CDR1 and CDR2: LNHDA and SQIVND (reference sequence). This CDR3 has 14 amino acids. J was trimmed by 7 bases and V by 3 bases; bases with no gene match: 8. The chain's CDR3 is CASSIQAGGYEAFF. DNA for the CDR3: TGTGCCAGTAGTATTCAAGCAGGGGGATATGAAGCTTTCTTT.

The chain has TRBV27 and TRBJ2-5; 7 bases line up with TRBD1. The CDR3 covers 17 residues. With V trimmed by 8 bases and J by 1 base, 16 bases remained unmatched. Germline V gene lookup returns CDR1 MNHEY and CDR2 SMNVEV (reference sequence). For the CDR3, the DNA is TGTGCCAGCGAGGAACAGGGGAGAGTGGGGTTCCAAGAGACCCAGTACTTC. As protein: CASEEQGRVGFQETQYF.